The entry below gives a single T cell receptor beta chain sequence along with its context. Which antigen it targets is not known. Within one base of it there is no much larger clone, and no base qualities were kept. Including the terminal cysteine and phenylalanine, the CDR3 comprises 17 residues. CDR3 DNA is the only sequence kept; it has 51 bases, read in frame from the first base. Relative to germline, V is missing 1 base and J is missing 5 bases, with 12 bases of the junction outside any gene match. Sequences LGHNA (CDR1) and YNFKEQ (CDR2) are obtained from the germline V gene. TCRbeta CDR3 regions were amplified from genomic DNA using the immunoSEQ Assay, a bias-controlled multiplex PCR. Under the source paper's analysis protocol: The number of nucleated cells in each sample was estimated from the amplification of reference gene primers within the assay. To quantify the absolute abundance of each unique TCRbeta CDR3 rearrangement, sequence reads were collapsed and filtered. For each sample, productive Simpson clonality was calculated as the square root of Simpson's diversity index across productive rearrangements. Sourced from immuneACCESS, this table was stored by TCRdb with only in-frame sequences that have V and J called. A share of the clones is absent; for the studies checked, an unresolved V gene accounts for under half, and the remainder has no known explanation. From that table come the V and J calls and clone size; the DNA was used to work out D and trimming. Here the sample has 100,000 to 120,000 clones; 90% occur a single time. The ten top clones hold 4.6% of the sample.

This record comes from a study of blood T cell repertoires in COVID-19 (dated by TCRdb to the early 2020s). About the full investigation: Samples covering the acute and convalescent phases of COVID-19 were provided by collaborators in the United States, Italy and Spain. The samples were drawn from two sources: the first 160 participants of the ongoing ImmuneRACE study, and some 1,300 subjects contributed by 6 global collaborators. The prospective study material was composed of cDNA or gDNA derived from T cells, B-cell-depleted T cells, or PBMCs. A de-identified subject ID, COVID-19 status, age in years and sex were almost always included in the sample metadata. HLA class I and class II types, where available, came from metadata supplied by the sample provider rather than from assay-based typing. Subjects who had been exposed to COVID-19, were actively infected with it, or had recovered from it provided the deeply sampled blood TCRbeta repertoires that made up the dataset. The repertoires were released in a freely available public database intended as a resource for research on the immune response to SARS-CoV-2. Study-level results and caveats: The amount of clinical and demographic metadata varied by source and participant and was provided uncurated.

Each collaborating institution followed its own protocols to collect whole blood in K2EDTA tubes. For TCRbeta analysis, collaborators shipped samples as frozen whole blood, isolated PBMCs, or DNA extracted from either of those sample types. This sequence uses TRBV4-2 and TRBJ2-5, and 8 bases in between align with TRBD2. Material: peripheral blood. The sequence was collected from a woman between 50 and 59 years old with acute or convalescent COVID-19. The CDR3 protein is CASSQGSGGIRKETQYF. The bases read TGTGCCAGCAGCCAAGGGAGCGGGGGAATTCGGAAGGAGACCCAGTACTTC.